This entry lists 20 T cell receptor beta chains sequenced from one sample in a study of early T cells in non-severe SARS-CoV-2 infection. A single record per CDR3 protein comes from TCRdb applying MiXCR to the 5' RACE reads. The table has about 100,000 distinct CDR3 sequences, over 10% seen once; the top ten hold around 2.5%. Sequenced sample: whole blood. The receptors derive from an adult who was a healthcare worker with PCR-confirmed SARS-CoV-2 infection or an uninfected control (not recorded which).

In this sample, this clonotype turned up many times. The V and J genes are TRBV29-1 and TRBJ1-2; D gene uncertain. The length of the CDR3 is 13 residues. V was pared by 0 bases and J by 7 bases, with 12 bases between. Germline-derived CDR1 and CDR2 are SQVTM and ANQGSEA. Here the CDR3 DNA reads TGCAGCGTTGAAGATCCTTGGACGGGTGGCTACACCTTC. It translates to CSVEDPWTGGYTF.

This clonotype appeared many times. V is TRBV7-2 and J is TRBJ1-3; D ambiguous. Trimming shortened V by 5 bases and J by 4 bases, and 12 bases separated the two germline ends. In germline, CDR1 is SGHTA, CDR2 FQGNSA. The CDR3 loop spans 14 amino acids. DNA for the CDR3: TGTGCCAGCAGCCCTTCCTTTTTCGGAAACACCATATATTTT. Encoded protein: CASSPSFFGNTIYF. The full variable domain, completed using reference TRBV7-2 and TRBJ1-3, is GAGVSQSPSNKVTEKGKDVELRCDPISGHTALYWYRQSLGQGLEFLIYFQGNSAPDKSGLPSDRFSAERTGGSVSTLTIQRTQQEDSAVYLCASSPSFFGNTIYFGEGSWLTVV.

This clonotype was observed a few times. The chain employs TRBV5-8 and TRBJ2-4; perhaps TRBD1 as D (6 bases). From germline, CDR1 is SGHTS and CDR2 YDEGEE. This CDR3 comprises 14 residues. V lost 1 base, J lost 6 bases, and 11 bases lay in between. DNA for the CDR3: TGTGCCAGCAGCTTGTTTGGGGGCCCAAACATTCAGTACTTC. Amino acids: CASSLFGGPNIQYF.

This chain links TRBV6-5 with TRBJ2-5, with a tentative D call TRBD2 (6 bases). CDR1 MNHEY and CDR2 SVGAGI come from the germline V gene. Trimming left V 6 bases short and J 3 bases short, with 11 bases between. The CDR3 loop spans 13 amino acids. This CDR3 is CASRMGGEETQYF. CDR3 in DNA: TGTGCCAGCAGAATGGGCGGGGAAGAGACCCAGTACTTC.

This clonotype was counted ten times or more. In DNA form, the CDR3 reads TGCAGCGTTCTCACCCAGCCAGGGGGGGATGGCTACACCTTC. Encoded protein: CSVLTQPGGDGYTF. This sequence joins TRBV29-1 and TRBJ1-2, with 7 bases aligning to TRBD1. CDR1 and CDR2 (germline): SQVTM, ANQGSEA. This CDR3 has 14 residues. J lost 6 bases, V lost 5 bases, and 12 bases had no gene match.

The chain joins TRBV11-3 to TRBJ2-2; D gene uncertain. CDR1 is SGHNT and CDR2 is YENEEA in the germline V gene. The CDR3 spans 12 residues. V shed 4 bases and J shed 4 bases, with 4 bases lying between them. The CDR3: CASSYPTGELFF. The DNA of the CDR3 is TGTGCCAGCAGCTACCCCACCGGGGAGCTGTTTTTT.

The CDR3 sequence: CASRRTSGPYEQYF. The CDR3 region has the DNA TGTGCCAGCAGAAGGACTAGCGGCCCCTACGAGCAGTACTTC. The chain couples TRBV25-1 to TRBJ2-7; 10 nucleotides agree with TRBD2. There are 14 residues in the CDR3. J gave up 2 bases and V 6 bases, and 4 bases lay outside the gene matches. The germline V gene has CDR1 MGHDK and CDR2 SYGVNS.

The table lists this clonotype with many counts. The V and J genes are TRBV20-1 and TRBJ1-1, with a weak D call TRBD1 (5 bases). The CDR3 length is 13 residues. The V gene's germline CDR1 is DFQATT and CDR2 SNEGSKA (reference sequence). Between the trimmed V and J ends, which lost 6 bases and 6 bases, there was a span of 17 bases. The CDR3 reads CSAATAPRAEAFF. In DNA form, the CDR3 reads TGCAGTGCGGCGACAGCCCCTCGGGCTGAAGCTTTCTTT.

The table lists this clonotype with a few counts. V usage is TRBV4-2 and J usage is TRBJ1-6; D is unresolved. CDR1 is LGHNA, CDR2 YNFKEQ, per germline. The CDR3 extends over 17 amino acids. V lost 0 bases to trimming and J lost 2 bases, with 11 bases between them. This CDR3 reads CASSQEQAVTYNSPLHF. The CDR3 DNA reads TGTGCCAGCAGCCAAGAGCAGGCTGTCACCTATAATTCACCCCTCCACTTT.

This clonotype was recorded at least ten times. This rearrangement joins TRBV28 to TRBJ1-2; TRBD1 is a possible D gene (6 bases). Germline CDR1 MDHEN, CDR2 SYDVKM. V lost 6 bases to trimming and J lost 3 bases, with 20 bases between them. There are 16 residues in the CDR3. The CDR3 DNA reads as TGTGCCAGCAGAATGCAAACAGGGAGTTCAGACTATGGCTACACCTTC. Amino acid sequence: CASRMQTGSSDYGYTF.

This clonotype was picked up a small number of times. The rearrangement uses TRBV28 and TRBJ1-3, with D uncertain. CDR3 length: 12 residues. Germline-derived CDR1 and CDR2 are MDHEN and SYDVKM. Deletions cut 3 bases from V and 14 bases from J, with 14 bases between. The CDR3 region has the DNA TGTGCCAGCAGTTTGATGGGGTTACGGCTATATTTT. It translates to CASSLMGLRLYF.

This chain joins TRBV20-1 and TRBJ2-7; D may be TRBD2 (5 bases). CDR3 length: 13 residues. CDR1 is DFQATT, CDR2 SNEGSKA, per germline (reference sequence). V dropped 6 bases and J dropped 6 bases, with 18 bases sitting between them. The CDR3, as DNA: TGCAGTGCATTGAGGGCGCAACGGGGCGAGCAGTACTTC. Its protein product is CSALRAQRGEQYF.

Comments on this clonotype: At one of its ends the junction is not consistent with the germline gene, which may arise from a read error. The chain uses TRBV28 and TRBJ1-4, with TRBD1 as a possible D gene (5 bases). Germline V gene data show CDR1 as MDHEN and CDR2 as SYDVKM. The CDR3 is 16 residues long. CDR3 loop: CASSFSRLGPRPDFVF. The CDR3 nucleotides read TGTGCCAGCAGTTTCTCCCGTCTGGGACCCAGGCCCGATTTTGTTTTT.

Here the CDR3 DNA reads TGTGCCAGCAGTGACCGAGGACAGTTGTACGAGCAGTACTTC. Translating it yields CASSDRGQLYEQYF. The V call is TRBV28, the J call TRBJ2-7; TRBD1 might be the D (6 bases). The CDR3 consists of 14 residues. The germline gives CDR1 MDHEN, CDR2 SYDVKM. The V end was cut by 5 bases, the J end by 4 bases, with 15 bases between.

This clonotype came up a few times. The chain couples TRBV28 to TRBJ2-7; 10 bases agree with TRBD1. Germline assignment: CDR1 MDHEN and CDR2 SYDVKM. With 6 bases clipped from V and 3 bases from J, the junction kept 11 bases outside the gene matches. The CDR3 length is 16 residues. The CDR3 spells CASRLRPGTGDYEQYF. The CDR3 nucleotides read TGTGCCAGCAGACTCCGCCCCGGGACAGGGGACTACGAGCAGTACTTC.

This clonotype was detected ten times or more. This sequence joins TRBV7-2 and TRBJ1-1; D ambiguous. CDR1 is SGHTA, CDR2 FQGNSA, per germline. V lost 0 bases, J lost 7 bases, and 6 bases lay in between. The CDR3 is 12 residues long. The CDR3 loop is CASSLAFGEAFF. The CDR3 region has the DNA TGTGCCAGCAGCTTAGCCTTTGGTGAAGCTTTCTTT.

This clonotype was found a few times. The chain carries TRBV4-1 and TRBJ2-2, with D tentatively TRBD1 (6 bases). The V and J ends lost 0 bases and 6 bases respectively, with 11 bases between them. The CDR3 sequence is 15 residues long. Germline loops: CDR1 MGHRA, CDR2 YSYEKL. The CDR3 sequence: CASSQEGSGAGELFF. The CDR3, as DNA: TGCGCCAGCAGCCAAGAGGGGTCAGGGGCCGGGGAGCTGTTTTTT.

This clonotype was seen more than once but under ten times. The chain links TRBV3-1 to TRBJ2-7, with TRBD2 matching over 9 bases. CDR1 is LGHDT and CDR2 is YNNKEL in the germline V gene (reference sequence). Trimming removed 1 base from V and 4 bases from J; junction bases left unmatched: 2. CDR3 length: 14 residues. CDR3: CASSQGGGGYEQYF. CDR3 in DNA: TGTGCCAGCAGCCAAGGCGGGGGGGGTTACGAGCAGTACTTC.

V gene TRBV29-1 combines with J gene TRBJ2-2, with TRBD1 matching over 7 bases. The CDR3 covers 17 residues. Germline CDR1 and CDR2: SQVTM and ANQGSEA. V was pared by 4 bases and J by 0 bases, with 11 bases of the junction left unmatched. This chain's CDR3 is CSVVGTAKGPNTGELFF. DNA of the CDR3: TGCAGCGTTGTAGGGACAGCGAAGGGACCGAACACCGGGGAGCTGTTTTTT.

This chain joins TRBV20-1 and TRBJ1-4; D uncertain. CDR3 size: 11 residues. V shed 4 bases and J shed 5 bases, with 5 bases lying between them. Per the germline V gene, CDR1 is DFQATT and CDR2 is SNEGSKA (reference sequence). As DNA, the CDR3 is TGCAGTGCTACGAGGAATGAAAAACTGTTTTTT. Its protein is CSATRNEKLFF.